This is a list of T cell receptor beta chains from one sample in a study of blood T cell repertoires in COVID-19. Generated by immunoSEQ multiplex PCR, the TCRdb table keeps only in-frame clones and is missing some. The table lists around 130,000 clones, 75% to 90% of them singletons. The sequenced material came from peripheral blood. The receptors stem from a man aged 55 to 70 with active or convalescent COVID-19. Both conserved end residues are part of each CDR3. The D gene is left open where the match is weak. Rows may omit the clone size; those that give it use once, few, many or a size class.

j_gene: TRBJ1-1; abundance: NA; d_gene: TRBD1; v_gene: TRBV6-6; CDR3nt: TGTGCCAGCAGTGACTTCTGGACAGGTTTAAACACTGAAGCTTTCTTT; CDR3aa: CASSDFWTGLNTEAFF
j_gene: TRBJ1-1; abundance: once; d_gene: NA; v_gene: TRBV20-1; CDR3nt: TGCAGTGCTAGTTTCGGCACTGAAGCTTTCTTT; CDR3aa: CSASFGTEAFF
j_gene: TRBJ2-2; abundance: NA; d_gene: NA; v_gene: TRBV24-1; CDR3nt: TGTGCCACCAGTGATTCTAGGGGGTGGACCGGGGAGCTGTTTTTT; CDR3aa: CATSDSRGWTGELFF
j_gene: TRBJ1-2; abundance: few; d_gene: NA; v_gene: TRBV7-2; CDR3nt: TGTGCCAGCAGCTTAGGAAATGGGCAGGGGGGCTACACCTTC; CDR3aa: CASSLGNGQGGYTF
j_gene: TRBJ1-4; abundance: NA; d_gene: TRBD1; v_gene: TRBV11-2; CDR3nt: TGTGCCAGCAGCACCGGGACAGGGGTGGAAAAACTGTTTTTT; CDR3aa: CASSTGTGVEKLFF
j_gene: TRBJ2-4; abundance: NA; d_gene: NA; v_gene: TRBV19; CDR3nt: TGTGCCAGTAGTATTGCCCAATACTGGACAGACCCTCTAGCCAAAAACATTCAGTACTTC; CDR3aa: CASSIAQYWTDPLAKNIQYF
j_gene: TRBJ1-5; abundance: NA; d_gene: NA; v_gene: TRBV28; CDR3nt: TGTGCCAGCAGTTCCCCCGCCGGGAATCAGCCCCAGCATTTT; CDR3aa: CASSSPAGNQPQHF
j_gene: TRBJ2-3; abundance: NA; d_gene: TRBD2; v_gene: TRBV7-6; CDR3nt: TGTGCCAGCAGCTTAGTAGCGGGAGGAAGCACAGATACGCAGTATTTT; CDR3aa: CASSLVAGGSTDTQYF
j_gene: TRBJ2-2; abundance: NA; d_gene: NA; v_gene: TRBV4-3; CDR3nt: TGCGCCAGCAGCCAAGATCCCCCCCTCAGCGGCGGGGAGCTGTTTTTT; CDR3aa: CASSQDPPLSGGELFF
j_gene: TRBJ2-7; abundance: NA; d_gene: TRBD1; v_gene: TRBV2; CDR3nt: TGTGCCAGCAGGGCCGGGACAGGGGACTACGAGCAGTACTTC; CDR3aa: CASRAGTGDYEQYF
j_gene: TRBJ1-1; abundance: NA; d_gene: NA; v_gene: TRBV18; CDR3nt: TGTGCCAGCTCACCACAGAGGACTGAAGCTTTCTTT; CDR3aa: CASSPQRTEAFF
j_gene: TRBJ2-1; abundance: once; d_gene: TRBD2; v_gene: TRBV9; CDR3nt: TGTGCCAGCAGCTCGAGGGTCAGCGGGAGTACCCTTCCGTTCTTC; CDR3aa: CASSSRVSGSTLPFF
j_gene: TRBJ2-5; abundance: NA; d_gene: NA; v_gene: TRBV5-1; CDR3nt: TGCGCCAGCAGCTTTCCCCCGCAGGTTGGTCGGGCGGGTCGGTACCAAGAGACCCAGTACTTC; CDR3aa: CASSFPPQVGRAGRYQETQYF
j_gene: TRBJ2-7; abundance: NA; d_gene: TRBD2; v_gene: TRBV6-5; CDR3nt: TGTGCCAGCAGTTACACGTTCGGACTAGCGGGATGGGAGCAGTACTTC; CDR3aa: CASSYTFGLAGWEQYF
j_gene: TRBJ1-5; abundance: NA; d_gene: NA; v_gene: TRBV4-1; CDR3nt: TGCGCCAGCAGCCAAGATTCGGGGATAGTCCCCAATCAGCCCCAGCATTTT; CDR3aa: CASSQDSGIVPNQPQHF
j_gene: TRBJ1-2; abundance: NA; d_gene: TRBD1; v_gene: TRBV7-9; CDR3nt: TGTGCCAGCAGCCCCCGGACCGGACAGGGCTTCAACTATGGCTACACCTTC; CDR3aa: CASSPRTGQGFNYGYTF
j_gene: TRBJ1-2; abundance: NA; d_gene: TRBD1; v_gene: TRBV7-2; CDR3nt: TGTGCCAGCAGCTTTCCGACAGGGGGATCTTATGGCTACACCTTC; CDR3aa: CASSFPTGGSYGYTF
j_gene: TRBJ2-5; abundance: NA; d_gene: NA; v_gene: TRBV24-1; CDR3nt: TGTGCCACCAGTGACCCGGACTCTTACCAAGAGACCCAGTACTTC; CDR3aa: CATSDPDSYQETQYF
j_gene: TRBJ2-1; abundance: NA; d_gene: NA; v_gene: TRBV28; CDR3nt: TGTGCCAGCAGTTCTCTTCTAGCGAGGGTCTACAATGAGCAGTTCTTC; CDR3aa: CASSSLLARVYNEQFF
j_gene: TRBJ2-5; abundance: NA; d_gene: TRBD1; v_gene: TRBV24-1; CDR3nt: TGTGCCACGTCAAAATTACAGGGGGCATTTGAGACCCAGTACTTC; CDR3aa: CATSKLQGAFETQYF
j_gene: TRBJ1-5; abundance: NA; d_gene: TRBD1; v_gene: TRBV28; CDR3nt: TGTGCCAGCAGTTTATTTTACAGGGGAGAGGGTAGCAATCAGCCCCAGCATTTT; CDR3aa: CASSLFYRGEGSNQPQHF
j_gene: TRBJ1-3; abundance: NA; d_gene: NA; v_gene: TRBV14; CDR3nt: TGTGCCAGCAGTCGTTTTATCGGGACACCTCGCTCTGGAAACACCATATATTTT; CDR3aa: CASSRFIGTPRSGNTIYF
j_gene: TRBJ2-1; abundance: NA; d_gene: NA; v_gene: TRBV19; CDR3nt: TGTGCCAGTAGGGCGACAAGCTACTCCTACAATGAGCAGTTCTTC; CDR3aa: CASRATSYSYNEQFF
j_gene: TRBJ2-7; abundance: NA; d_gene: TRBD2; v_gene: TRBV10-3; CDR3nt: TGTGCCATCAGCGAGACTAGCGGGATATACGAGCAGTACTTC; CDR3aa: CAISETSGIYEQYF